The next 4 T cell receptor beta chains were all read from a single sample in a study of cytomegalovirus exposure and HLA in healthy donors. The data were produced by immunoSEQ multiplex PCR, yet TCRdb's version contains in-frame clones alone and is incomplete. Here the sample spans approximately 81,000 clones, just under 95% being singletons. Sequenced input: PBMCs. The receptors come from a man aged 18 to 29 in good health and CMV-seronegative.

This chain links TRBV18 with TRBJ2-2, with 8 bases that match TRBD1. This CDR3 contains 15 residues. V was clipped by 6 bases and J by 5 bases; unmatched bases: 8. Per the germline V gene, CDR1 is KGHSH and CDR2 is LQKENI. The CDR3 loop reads CASSLGQGPTGELFF. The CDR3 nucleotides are TGTGCCAGCTCCCTCGGACAGGGCCCGACCGGGGAGCTGTTTTTT.

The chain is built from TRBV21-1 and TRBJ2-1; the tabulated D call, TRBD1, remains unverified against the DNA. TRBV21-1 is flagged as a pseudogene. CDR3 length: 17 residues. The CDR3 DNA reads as TGTGCCAGCAGCAAAGGGGGGCGAGACCCTACCTACAATGAGCAGTTCTTC. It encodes CASSKGGRDPTYNEQFF.

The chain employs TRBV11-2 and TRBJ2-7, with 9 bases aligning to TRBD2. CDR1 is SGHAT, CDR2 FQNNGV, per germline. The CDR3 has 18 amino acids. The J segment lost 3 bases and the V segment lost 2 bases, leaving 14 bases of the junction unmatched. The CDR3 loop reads CASSLPRGGAGGLYEQYF. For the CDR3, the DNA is TGTGCCAGCAGCTTACCACGCGGCGGGGCGGGGGGGCTCTACGAGCAGTACTTC.

The chain's CDR3 is CASSFPSGKGNTEAFF. CDR3 coding DNA: TGTGCCAGCAGCTTCCCCTCGGGGAAGGGGAACACTGAAGCTTTCTTT. The chain employs TRBV11-3 and TRBJ1-1; D remains unclear. The CDR3 consists of 16 residues. Germline CDR1 reads SGHNT; CDR2 reads YENEEA. Trimming removed 3 bases at V and 1 base at J, with 15 bases between. Full variable domain (missing parts from reference TRBV11-3 and TRBJ1-1): EAGVVQSPRYKIIEKKQPVAFWCNPISGHNTLYWYLQNLGQGPELLIRYENEEAVDDSQLPKDRFSAERLKGVDSTLKIQPAELGDSAVYLCASSFPSGKGNTEAFFGQGTRLTVV.